The source of this TCR beta chain is a study of OX40 agonist ivuxolimab in advanced cancers. Study in general: Dose-escalation patients had hepatocellular carcinoma, melanoma, renal cell or head and neck cancer.

Per germline, CDR1 MNHNY and CDR2 SVGAGI (reference sequence). Trimming stripped 4 bases from V and 4 bases from J, with 11 bases between. This CDR3 spans 13 amino acids. Sequenced by immunoSEQ multiplex PCR; TCRdb stores in-frame clones only, minus some. The profile shows around 68,000 clones, around nine tenths of them singletons. The receptor comes from an adult with an advanced solid tumor such as melanoma, head and neck, liver or kidney cancer. This chain links TRBV6-6 with TRBJ2-7; maybe TRBD1 (5 bases). Source: CD4+ or CD8+ T cells sorted from blood, taken in a trial of the OX40 agonist ivuxolimab. The CDR3 region has the DNA TGTGCCAGCAGTTTCCCCCAGGGATACGAGCAGTACTTC. Translation gives CASSFPQGYEQYF.